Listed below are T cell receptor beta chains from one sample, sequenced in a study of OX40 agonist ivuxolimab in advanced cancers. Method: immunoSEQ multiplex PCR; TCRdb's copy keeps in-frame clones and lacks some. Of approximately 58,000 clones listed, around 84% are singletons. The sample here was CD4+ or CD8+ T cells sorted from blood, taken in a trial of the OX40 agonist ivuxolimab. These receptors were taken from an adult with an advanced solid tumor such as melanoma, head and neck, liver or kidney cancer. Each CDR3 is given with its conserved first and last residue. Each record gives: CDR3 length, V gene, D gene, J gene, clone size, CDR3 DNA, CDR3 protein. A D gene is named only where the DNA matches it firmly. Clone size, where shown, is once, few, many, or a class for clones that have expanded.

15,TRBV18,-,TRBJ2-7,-,TGTGCCAGCTCACCATCGGGGGGACAGTCCTACGAGCAGTACTTC,CASSPSGGQSYEQYF
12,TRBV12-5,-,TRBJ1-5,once,TGTGCTAGTGGCAGGGGAAATCAGCCCCAGCATTTT,CASGRGNQPQHF
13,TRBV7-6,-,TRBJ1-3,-,TGTGCCAGCACGAGCGGTACTGGAAACACCATATATTTT,CASTSGTGNTIYF
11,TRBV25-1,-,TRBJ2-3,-,TGTGCCAGCAGCTCGCCGAATACGCAGTATTTT,CASSSPNTQYF
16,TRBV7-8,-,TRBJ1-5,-,TGTGCCAGCAGCGAGGGGGGGCGGGCCCGGGGCCAGCCCCAGCATTTT,CASSEGGRARGQPQHF
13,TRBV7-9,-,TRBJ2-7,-,TGTGCCAGCTCCGGACAAGGACACTACGAGCAGTACTTC,CASSGQGHYEQYF
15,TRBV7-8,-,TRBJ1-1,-,TGTGCCAGCAGCTTAGCGCAGGGCTTGAACACTGAAGCTTTCTTT,CASSLAQGLNTEAFF
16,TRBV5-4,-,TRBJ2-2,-,TGTGCCAGCAGCTTGGATGGGATGGGAGTCGGCGGGGAGCTGTTTTTT,CASSLDGMGVGGELFF
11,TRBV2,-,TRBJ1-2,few,TGTGCCAGCTCGGTGGGCTATGGCTACACCTTC,CASSVGYGYTF
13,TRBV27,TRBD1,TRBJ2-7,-,TGTGCCAGCAGACCAACAGGGGCCTACGAGCAGTACTTC,CASRPTGAYEQYF
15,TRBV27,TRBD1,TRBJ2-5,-,TGTGCCAGCAGCCCCGGGACAGGGGGCCAGGAGACCCAGTACTTC,CASSPGTGGQETQYF
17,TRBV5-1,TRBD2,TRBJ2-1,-,TGCGCCAGCAGCCGTTCGCCGGGGGTAGCGGGGGCGAATGAGCAGTTCTTC,CASSRSPGVAGANEQFF
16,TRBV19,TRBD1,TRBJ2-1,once,TGTGCCAGTAGTACCTCCGGAGGGACAGGGTACAATGAGCAGTTCTTC,CASSTSGGTGYNEQFF
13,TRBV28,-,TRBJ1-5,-,TGTGCCAGCACCTCCTTTATACGCCAGCCCCAGCATTTT,CASTSFIRQPQHF
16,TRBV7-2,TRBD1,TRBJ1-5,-,TGTGCCAGCAGCCCCCGGACAGGGGATAGCAATCAGCCCCAGCATTTT,CASSPRTGDSNQPQHF
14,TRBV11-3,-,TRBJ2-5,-,TGTGCCAGCAGCTCACGAGATCGGGGGGAGACCCAGTACTTC,CASSSRDRGETQYF
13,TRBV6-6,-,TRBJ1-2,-,TGTGCCAGCAGTTACTCGAACGGCTATGGCTACACCTTC,CASSYSNGYGYTF
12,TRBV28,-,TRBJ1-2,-,TGTGCCAGCAGTTTCACGCCCTATGGCTACACCTTC,CASSFTPYGYTF
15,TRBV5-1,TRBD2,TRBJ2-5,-,TGCGCCAGCAGAAGGACTAGCGCGGTCCAAGAGACCCAGTACTTC,CASRRTSAVQETQYF
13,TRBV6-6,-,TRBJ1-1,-,TGTGCCAACTCACAGGGAGTAAACACTGAAGCTTTCTTT,CANSQGVNTEAFF
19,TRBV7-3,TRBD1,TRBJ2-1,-,TGTGCCAGCAGCTCAGTCGGGACAGGGGGCCTCAGCTCCTACAATGAGCAGTTCTTC,CASSSVGTGGLSSYNEQFF
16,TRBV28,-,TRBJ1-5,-,TGTGCCAGCTGCCTTGGGGGGGGCTGGGGCAATCAGCCCCAGCATTTT,CASCLGGGWGNQPQHF